In this sample, the clone carrying this T cell receptor (beta chain) turned up a few times. Its target is unknown. The record originates from a study of T cells after yellow fever vaccination. Between the trimmed V and J ends, which lost 1 base and 1 base, there was a span of 5 bases. Germline lookup yields CDR1 SNHLY and CDR2 FYNNEI. The CDR3 is 15 amino acids. Points from the study as a whole: FACS-sorted repertoires could harbor abundant contaminating bulk-population clonotypes.

UMIs were added to TCR cDNA along with a universal primer site when it was made by 5'RACE template switching. From the 5' RACE reads, TCRdb called clonotypes with MiXCR, one entry per CDR3 protein. The sample has hundreds of thousands of distinct CDR3 sequences, less than 25% seen once. Material: PBMCs, obtained about 20 days after the first yellow fever vaccination. This sequence originates from a man younger than 35 who received the YFV17D yellow fever vaccine. V usage is TRBV2 and J usage is TRBJ2-6; no firm D call. CDR3 loop: CASSEEASGANVLTF. The CDR3 coding sequence is TGTGCCAGCAGTGAAGAGGCATCTGGGGCCAACGTCCTGACTTTC.